The count of the clone carrying this TCR beta chain is one. Additional DNA sequences in this sample encode the identical CDR3. PBMC were collected before vaccination, two weeks after the third vaccination, and at progression. Data came from immunoSEQ multiplex PCR; TCRdb stores just in-frame clones and leaves some out. The data hold roughly 80,000 clones, with roughly 90% observed a single time. Trimming cost V 4 bases and J 5 bases; bases outside gene matches: 5. This CDR3 is built from 16 residues. Germline V lookup: CDR1 SNHLY, CDR2 FYNNEI. This sample is drawn from a study of glioma-infiltrating T cells after dendritic cell vaccination. Study information: Dendritic cells derived from monocytes and pulsed with autologous tumor lysate formed the vaccine.

The TCR comes from a human donor with glioblastoma. The sequences come from blood, collected before dendritic cell vaccination. This chain links TRBV2 with TRBJ1-6; TRBD1 matches 10 bases. The CDR3 spells CASSADRGGNNSPLHF. CDR3 nucleotides: TGTGCCAGCAGTGCGGACAGGGGGGGAAATAATTCACCCCTCCACTTT.